Below, one T cell receptor (beta chain) is given with its context. Its antigen remains unknown. The CDR3 has 15 amino acids. After removal of 5 bases from V and 0 bases from J, the junction contained 6 bases not matched to a gene. Germline loops: CDR1 SGHDN, CDR2 FVKESK. This sample stems from a study of T-cell reconstitution after alpha-beta-depleted transplantation in children. Unique molecular identifiers featured in how the TCRbeta library was prepared. MiXCR, run by TCRdb on the PCR reads, gives a single entry per CDR3 protein. The data contain about 980,000 distinct CDR3 sequences, about 29% of them singletons. Study-level findings and limits: The authors attributed T-cell counts and diversity one year after transplant mostly to newly produced T cells. There were some patients whose high TCRbeta diversity at day 60 came from surviving recipient T cells and thymic progenitors. Expanded graft clones, several hundred of them, were reportedly the source of alpha-beta T cells about two months after transplant.

The material was PBMCs, mostly from graft donor cells, obtained 360 days after TCRalphabeta/CD19-depleted stem cell transplant. The genes are TRBV14 and TRBJ1-1; 7 nucleotides align to TRBD1. This TCR derives from a boy younger than two who had a stem cell transplant for SCID, so the T cells may come from the graft donor. The CDR3 sequence: CASSYYRGVNTEAFF. CDR3 sequence (DNA): TGTGCCAGCAGCTACTACAGGGGCGTGAACACTGAAGCTTTCTTT.